This T cell receptor beta chain comes out of a study of T cell responses to AZD1222 COVID-19 vaccine (dated by TCRdb to the early 2020s). Study-level background: AZD1222 recipients given second doses at about 4 weeks or at about 12 weeks were pooled, since spike-specific TCR depth and breadth were not found to differ between the two schedules. TCR sequencing was performed for over 230 trial participants, of whom 200 to 210 were given two doses of AZD1222 and around 25 were given two doses of MenACWY control vaccine. Trial participants were enrolled by age into subgroups of 18-55, 56-69 and 70-plus years, and roughly 150, 30 and 60 TCR-sequenced participants, respectively, were included in these subgroups. What the authors observed across the whole study: The vaccine-associated CD4 TCRs covered the entire spike protein, and the dominant responses fell in regions 160-218 and 743-854. Epitopes outside the regions mutated in the B.1.351 and B.1.1.7 variants were reportedly recognized by nearly half of the unique spike-specific TCRs. Conclusions about previously exposed vaccinees were limited because only six AZD1222 recipients were SARS-CoV-2 seropositive at baseline. Participants were mostly white British and included more females than males, and it was suggested by the authors that clonal diversity may have been underestimated. A significant rise in spike-specific TCR breadth and depth was observed after two AZD1222 doses relative to day 0 and relative to MenACWY recipients. The 56-69-year group was small, and its depth increase did not reach significance, likely because of low power. Because no day 14 peak-response samples were available, repertoires were characterized only after the peak T cell response.

The CDR3 regions of human TCRbeta chains were subjected to immunosequencing. In the original analysis: TCRs in the repertoires were matched against a reference library of SARS-CoV-2-specific TCRs that had been generated with the MIRA antigen-specificity platform. Breadth meant the fraction of unique TCRs that were SARS-CoV-2-associated, whereas depth meant the fraction of total T cells that were SARS-CoV-2-associated. Using the MIRA data, each spike-specific TCR was mapped to the spike region that the TCR reacts to and placed in a CD4 or CD8 class. Log10-transformed breadth and depth values were compared by one-way ANOVA with Sidak's multiple comparisons tests. TCRdb retrieved this table from immuneACCESS and kept in-frame rearrangements only. Not all clones are present; in checked studies, unresolved V genes account for under half, and no reason is known for the remainder. V, J and clone size derive from that table, while D and trimming were established from the DNA sequence. This sample holds more than 110,000 clones; more than 85% were observed only once. The ten largest make up over 7.5% of the sample.

This specimen's time point label, interpreted: baseline before first vaccination. Vaccinee samples were obtained from the UK trials COV001 and COV002, which included a single-blind randomized controlled phase 2/3 trial of AZD1222 (ChAdOx1 nCoV-19) in healthy adults. Trial participant PBMC samples were collected at day 0 and day 28 after the second dose for TCRbeta chain sequencing. A word on this clone: Its antigen remains unidentified. There are no base qualities to consult, and no much larger clone falls within one base.

The CDR3 measures 13 amino acids from cysteine to phenylalanine. Only the CDR3 DNA stays, 39 bases, in frame from base 1. Deletion took 0 bases off V and 4 bases off J, with a span of 6 bases between the germline ends. As encoded in the germline V gene (reference sequence), CDR1 is PRHDT while CDR2 is FYEKMQ. The chain is assembled from TRBV13 and TRBJ1-1; no confident D gene assignment can be made. The source material was peripheral blood, sampled on day 0 of AZD1222 vaccination. This receptor was obtained from an adult in good health. The DNA reads TGTGCCAGCAGCTTAGGTCCGGGCACTGAAGCTTTCTTT. Its protein reads: CASSLGPGTEAFF.